The following is a TCR beta chain sequence with its context. Its specificity is unknown. TCRdb re-derived calls from the RT-PCR reads in MiXCR, one entry per CDR3 protein. The table includes 800,000 to 1,000,000 distinct CDR3 sequences, 21% detected once. This sample was included in a study of response to subunit inactivated influenza vaccine. Study results and caveats: Authors suggested each seasonal flu vaccination may recruit only limited numbers of new T cells.

Material: PBMCs from blood, obtained about 5 days after vaccination. This sequence originates from a man in his forties or fifties who received an inactivated influenza vaccine.

CDR3 loop: CASSSDWFETQYF. The CDR3 bases are TGTGCCAGCAGTTCGGACTGGTTCGAGACCCAGTACTTC. This chain joins TRBV12-3 or TRBV12-4 and TRBJ2-5, with TRBD2 as a possible D gene (5 bases). CDR3 length equals 13 residues. V was trimmed by 4 bases and J by 5 bases, leaving 11 bases between them.